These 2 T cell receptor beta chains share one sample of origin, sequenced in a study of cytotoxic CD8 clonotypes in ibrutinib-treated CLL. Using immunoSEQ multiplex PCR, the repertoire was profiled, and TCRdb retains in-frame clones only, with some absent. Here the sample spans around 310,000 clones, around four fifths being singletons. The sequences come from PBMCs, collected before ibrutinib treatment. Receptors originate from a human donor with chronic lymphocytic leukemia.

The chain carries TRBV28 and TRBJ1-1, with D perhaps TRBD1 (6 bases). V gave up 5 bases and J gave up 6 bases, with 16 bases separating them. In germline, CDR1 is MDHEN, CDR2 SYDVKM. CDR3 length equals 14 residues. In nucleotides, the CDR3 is TGTGCCAGCAGTCCGACCGGGACAATCGCTGAAGCTTTCTTT. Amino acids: CASSPTGTIAEAFF.

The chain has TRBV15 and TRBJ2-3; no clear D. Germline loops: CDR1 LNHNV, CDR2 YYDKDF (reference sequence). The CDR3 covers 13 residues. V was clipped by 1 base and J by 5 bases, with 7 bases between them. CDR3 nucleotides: TGTGCCACCAGCAGAGTATATAGAGATACGCAGTATTTT. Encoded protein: CATSRVYRDTQYF. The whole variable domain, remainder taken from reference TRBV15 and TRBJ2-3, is DAMVIQNPRYQVTQFGKPVTLSCSQTLNHNVMYWYQQKSSQAPKLLFHYYDKDFNNEADTPDNFQSRRPNTSFCFLDIRSPGLGDTAMYLCATSRVYRDTQYFGPGTRLTVL.